This paragraph covers one T cell receptor beta chain sequence. Sequencing used immunoSEQ multiplex PCR; TCRdb keeps in-frame clones, though not all of them. The sample shows approximately 60,000 clones, 90% of them seen only once. The data were obtained in a study of T cell changes during pregnancy in multiple sclerosis. The sequence came from a female donor in good health, enrolled as a control in a pregnancy study. The sequences come from peripheral blood, collected in the third trimester of pregnancy.

The CDR3 loop reads CASSLGTAQETQYF. As DNA, the CDR3 is TGCGCCAGCAGCTTGGGAACAGCCCAAGAGACCCAGTACTTC. The J gene is TRBJ2-5, the V gene TRBV5-1; no clear D. Trimming removed 0 bases from V and 1 base from J, with 7 bases in between. CDR1 SGHRS and CDR2 YFSETQ come from the germline V gene. This CDR3 contains 14 residues. Drawing the rest from reference TRBV5-1 and TRBJ2-5, the complete variable domain is KAGVTQTPRYLIKTRGQQVTLSCSPISGHRSVSWYQQTPGQGLQFLFEYFSETQRNKGNFPGRFSGRQFSNSRSEMNVSTLELGDSALYLCASSLGTAQETQYFGPGTRLLVL.